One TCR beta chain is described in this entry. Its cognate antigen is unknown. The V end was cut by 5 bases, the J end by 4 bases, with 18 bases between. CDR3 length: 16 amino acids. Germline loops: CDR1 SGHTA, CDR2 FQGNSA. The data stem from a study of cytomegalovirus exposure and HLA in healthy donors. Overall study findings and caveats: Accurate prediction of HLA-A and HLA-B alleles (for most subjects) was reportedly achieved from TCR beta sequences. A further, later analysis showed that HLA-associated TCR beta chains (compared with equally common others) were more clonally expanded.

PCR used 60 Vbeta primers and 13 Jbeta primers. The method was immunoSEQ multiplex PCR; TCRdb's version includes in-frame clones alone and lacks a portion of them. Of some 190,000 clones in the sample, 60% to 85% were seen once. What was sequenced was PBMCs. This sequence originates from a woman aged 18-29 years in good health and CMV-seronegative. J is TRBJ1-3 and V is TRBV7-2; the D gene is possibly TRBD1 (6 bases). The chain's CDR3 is CASSQGGALRGNTIYF. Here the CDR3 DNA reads TGTGCCAGCAGCCAAGGGGGGGCGTTGAGGGGAAACACCATATATTTT.